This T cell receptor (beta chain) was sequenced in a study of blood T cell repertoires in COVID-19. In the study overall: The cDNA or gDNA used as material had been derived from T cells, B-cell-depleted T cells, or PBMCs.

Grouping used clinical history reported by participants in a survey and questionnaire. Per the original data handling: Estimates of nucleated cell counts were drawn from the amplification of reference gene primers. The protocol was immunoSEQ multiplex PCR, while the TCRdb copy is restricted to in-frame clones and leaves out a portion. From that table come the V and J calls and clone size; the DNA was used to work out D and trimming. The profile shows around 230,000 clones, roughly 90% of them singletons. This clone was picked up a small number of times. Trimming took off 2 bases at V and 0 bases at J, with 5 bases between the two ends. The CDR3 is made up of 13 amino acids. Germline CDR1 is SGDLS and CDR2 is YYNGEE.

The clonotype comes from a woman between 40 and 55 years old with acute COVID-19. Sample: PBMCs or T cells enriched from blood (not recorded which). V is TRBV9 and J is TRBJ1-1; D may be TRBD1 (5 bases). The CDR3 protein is CASSVTVNTEAFF. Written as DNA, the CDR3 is TGTGCCAGCAGCGTGACAGTGAACACTGAAGCTTTCTTT.